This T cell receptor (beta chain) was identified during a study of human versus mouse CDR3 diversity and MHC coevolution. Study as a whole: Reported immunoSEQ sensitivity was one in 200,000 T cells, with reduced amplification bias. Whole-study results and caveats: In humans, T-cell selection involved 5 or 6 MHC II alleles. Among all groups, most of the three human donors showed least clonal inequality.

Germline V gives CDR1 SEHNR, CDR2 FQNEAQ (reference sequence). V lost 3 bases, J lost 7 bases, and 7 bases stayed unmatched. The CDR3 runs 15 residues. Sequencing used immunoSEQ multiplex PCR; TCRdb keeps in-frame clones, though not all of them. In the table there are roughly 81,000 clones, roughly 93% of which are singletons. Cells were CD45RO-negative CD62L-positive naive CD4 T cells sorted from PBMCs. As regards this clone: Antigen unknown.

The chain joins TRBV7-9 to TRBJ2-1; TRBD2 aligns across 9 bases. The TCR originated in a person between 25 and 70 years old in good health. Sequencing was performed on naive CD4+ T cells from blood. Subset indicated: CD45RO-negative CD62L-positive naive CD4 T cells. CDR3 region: CASSFRAGGPNEQFF. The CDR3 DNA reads TGTGCCAGCAGCTTCCGGGCGGGAGGGCCGAATGAGCAGTTCTTC.